The sequence of this TCR beta chain was determined in a study of beta chain features in type 1 diabetes. Study-level points and caveats: Significant though moderate, a shortening of TCRB CDR3s appeared in all four CD4+ subsets of Type 1 diabetes patients.

The CDR3 is 16 residues long. V shed 4 bases, J shed 4 bases, and the junction held 10 bases outside the gene matches. The germline V gene encodes CDR1 SGHDT and CDR2 YYEEEE. CD45RO/CCR7/CD25/CD127/CD95/CD27 sorting isolated CD4+ naive, central memory, regulatory and stem cell-like memory cells. Of note for this clone: Its specificity is not known.

Every isolated RNA sample was fully reverse transcribed, so sequencing captured expressed TCRB transcripts. The assay was immunoSEQ multiplex PCR, and TCRdb's table has in-frame clones only and misses some. The table records 240,000 or so clones, around 65% of them present only once. This chain connects TRBV5-6 to TRBJ2-1; 8 bases align to TRBD1. The source material was naive CD4+ T cells from blood. The receptor comes from a man in his thirties or forties in good health. The CDR3 nucleotides are TGTGCCAGCAGCCCCAAGGGCAGGGGGCTATACAATGAGCAGTTCTTC. Encoded protein: CASSPKGRGLYNEQFF. The entire variable domain, with the rest obtained from reference TRBV5-6 and TRBJ2-1, is as follows: DAGVTQSPTHLIKTRGQQVTLRCSPKSGHDTVSWYQQALGQGPQFIFQYYEEEERQRGNFPDRFSGHQFPNYSSELNVNALLLGDSALYLCASSPKGRGLYNEQFFGPGTRLTVL.